This T cell receptor beta chain was sequenced in a study of beta chain features in type 1 diabetes. Whole-study results and caveats: All four CD4+ subsets of Type 1 diabetes patients contained TCRB CDR3s that were moderately but significantly shorter. There was a possibility that cDNA sequencing over-represented cells with high TCR expression.

Every isolated RNA sample was fully reverse transcribed, so sequencing captured expressed TCRB transcripts. Data came from immunoSEQ multiplex PCR; TCRdb stores just in-frame clones and leaves some out. The sample lists roughly 260,000 clones; roughly 22% were seen once. This clone has a handful of counts. Its target is unknown. The CDR3 consists of 13 residues. The junction had 4 bases not matched to a gene; V was cut back by 6 bases and J by 5 bases. Germline CDR1 reads MNHEY; CDR2 reads SMNVEV (reference sequence). This receptor was taken from a woman in her 40s with type 1 diabetes. This chain joins TRBV27 and TRBJ2-4; the match to TRBD1 covers 7 bases. Input material: naive CD4+ T cells from blood. CDR3 sequence reads: CASRTGTENIQYF. In DNA, the CDR3 is TGTGCCAGCAGAACCGGGACAGAAAACATTCAGTACTTC.